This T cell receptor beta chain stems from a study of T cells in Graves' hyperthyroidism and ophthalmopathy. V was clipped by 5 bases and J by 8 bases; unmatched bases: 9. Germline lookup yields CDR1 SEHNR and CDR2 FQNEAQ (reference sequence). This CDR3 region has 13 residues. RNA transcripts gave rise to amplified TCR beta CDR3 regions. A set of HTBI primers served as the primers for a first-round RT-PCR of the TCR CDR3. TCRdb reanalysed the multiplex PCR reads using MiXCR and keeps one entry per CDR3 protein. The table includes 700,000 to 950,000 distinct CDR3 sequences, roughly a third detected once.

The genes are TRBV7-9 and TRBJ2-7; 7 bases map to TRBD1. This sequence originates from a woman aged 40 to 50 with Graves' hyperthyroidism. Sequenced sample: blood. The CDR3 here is CASSQTQGKQQYF. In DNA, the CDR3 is TGTGCCAGCAGCCAAACACAGGGGAAACAGCAGTACTTC.